A single T cell receptor beta chain is shown here with its context. The table came from immunoSEQ multiplex PCR; TCRdb's copy has only in-frame clones and leaves some out. The sample lists about 88,000 clones, roughly 90% seen once, with 8% to 9.5% in the top ten. Germline CDR1 reads SGHRS; CDR2 reads YFSETQ. The CDR3 runs 13 residues. V lost 0 bases, J lost 4 bases, and 8 bases lay in between. This record belongs to a study of PD-L1 blockade in urothelial cancer. Study as a whole: Intravenous atezolizumab, 1,200 mg every 3 weeks, was begun by patients in the mid-2010s. About 90% of the 29 patients were men with bladder-origin urothelial cancer.

The patients' disease, urothelial carcinoma, was locally advanced or metastatic. This chain joins TRBV5-1 and TRBJ2-7; D uncertain. Sample: PBMCs, taken around atezolizumab (anti-PD-L1) treatment. The receptor comes from a man aged 60 to 69 with urothelial cancer. This chain's CDR3 is CASSLDNSYEQYF. The CDR3 region has the DNA TGCGCCAGCAGCTTGGACAACAGTTACGAGCAGTACTTC.